Following are 13 T cell receptor beta chains from one sample sequenced in a study of blood T cell repertoires in COVID-19. The repertoire was sequenced with immunoSEQ multiplex PCR; TCRdb's copy has only in-frame clones and lacks some. The sample contains about 170,000 clones, about four fifths of which appear only once. The material sequenced was peripheral blood. These receptors were taken from a woman older than 75 with acute or convalescent COVID-19.

The chain employs TRBV12-3 or TRBV12-4 and TRBJ2-7, with a possible D match to TRBD2 (6 bases). This CDR3 comprises 12 residues. V was pared by 6 bases and J by 6 bases, with 12 bases between. This chain's CDR3 is CASSYQGGEQYF. CDR3 DNA: TGTGCCAGCAGCTATCAGGGAGGCGAGCAGTACTTC.

The chain is built from TRBV6-5 and TRBJ2-2; weak D call: TRBD1 (6 bases). Deletions cut 2 bases from V and 8 bases from J, with 12 bases between. The CDR3 has 14 residues. Germline V gene data show CDR1 as MNHEY and CDR2 as SVGAGI. CDR3 DNA: TGTGCCAGCAGTTACCAGGGGACGACGGGGGAGCTGTTTTTT. It codes for CASSYQGTTGELFF.

The chain uses TRBV5-1 and TRBJ2-4; TRBD1 is a possible D gene (5 bases). Germline V gene data show CDR1 as SGHRS and CDR2 as YFSETQ. V gave up 0 bases and J gave up 5 bases, with 9 bases separating them. The CDR3 is 14 amino acids. The CDR3 reads CASSLGQRENIQYF. The CDR3 DNA is TGCGCCAGCAGCTTGGGACAGCGAGAAAACATTCAGTACTTC.

This chain links TRBV6-1 with TRBJ2-1; D unclear. Trimming took off 7 bases at V and 4 bases at J, with 8 bases between the two ends. The CDR3 has 12 residues. The germline CDR1 and CDR2 sequences are MNHNS and SASEGT. CDR3 DNA: TGTGCCAGCACCACCGGGTACAATGAGCAGTTCTTC. Its protein product is CASTTGYNEQFF.

V gene TRBV18 combines with J gene TRBJ2-7; 12 bases map to TRBD2. Germline CDR1 is KGHSH and CDR2 is LQKENI. This CDR3 comprises 16 residues. The V and J ends lost 3 bases and 4 bases, in that order; junction bases with no gene match: 7. The CDR3 here is CASSPSSGGAGYEQYF. Written as DNA, the CDR3 is TGTGCCAGCTCACCGTCTAGCGGGGGGGCCGGGTACGAGCAGTACTTC.

This sequence joins TRBV5-1 and TRBJ2-2, with a possible D match to TRBD1 (5 bases). Germline V gives CDR1 SGHRS, CDR2 YFSETQ. V was shortened by 3 bases and J by 0 bases, with 6 bases between the two germline ends. The CDR3 runs 14 residues. The CDR3 DNA follows: TGCGCCAGCAGCTCGACAGCGAACACCGGGGAGCTGTTTTTT. It translates to CASSSTANTGELFF. The entire variable domain, with the rest obtained from reference TRBV5-1 and TRBJ2-2, is as follows: KAGVTQTPRYLIKTRGQQVTLSCSPISGHRSVSWYQQTPGQGLQFLFEYFSETQRNKGNFPGRFSGRQFSNSRSEMNVSTLELGDSALYLCASSSTANTGELFFGEGSRLTVL.

This sequence joins TRBV19 and TRBJ2-5, with 13 bases aligning to TRBD2. The CDR3 is 16 residues long. The germline gives CDR1 LNHDA, CDR2 SQIVND (reference sequence). The V gene end was trimmed by 7 bases and the J gene end by 2 bases; junction bases not matched to a gene: 7. DNA of the CDR3: TGTGCCAGTATGTCCTGGACTAGCGGGGGTCAAGAGACCCAGTACTTC. Protein sequence: CASMSWTSGGQETQYF.

CDR3 sequence: CASSPRGGNNEKLFF. The CDR3 DNA follows: TGCGCCAGCAGCCCCCGAGGGGGTAACAATGAAAAACTGTTTTTT. The V call is TRBV5-1, the J call TRBJ1-4, with D tentatively TRBD1 (6 bases). The V end was cut by 4 bases, the J end by 5 bases, with 15 bases between. The CDR3 consists of 15 residues. Germline CDR1 and CDR2: SGHRS and YFSETQ.

V and J are TRBV3-1 (or the pseudogene TRBV3-2) and TRBJ1-2; 7 bases are shared with TRBD1. The CDR3 runs 21 residues. V trimming: 1 base; J trimming: 6 bases; junction bases outside the gene matches: 26. Looked up from germline, CDR1 is LGHDT and CDR2 is YNNKEL (reference sequence). The CDR3, as DNA: TGTGCCAGCAGCCAAGTTCAAGATGATGGCTTACATGAACAGGGGAAGAATGGCTACACCTTC. Encoded protein: CASSQVQDDGLHEQGKNGYTF.

This clone was observed many times. V gene TRBV7-9 combines with J gene TRBJ2-3, with 9 bases aligning to TRBD1. The germline V gene encodes CDR1 SEHNR and CDR2 FQNEAQ (reference sequence). The trim removed 3 bases at V and 2 bases at J, leaving 9 bases unmatched. The CDR3 loop spans 17 amino acids. CDR3 nucleotide sequence: TGTGCCAGCAGCTTCCTGTGGACAGGGGCTAACACAGATACGCAGTATTTT. Residues: CASSFLWTGANTDTQYF.

This chain uses TRBV7-9 with TRBJ2-7; 8 nucleotides align to TRBD2. V was pared by 5 bases and J by 0 bases, with 9 bases of the junction left unmatched. The CDR3 runs to 16 residues. Germline values: CDR1 SEHNR, CDR2 FQNEAQ (reference sequence). CDR3 coding DNA: TGTGCCAGCAGCCTATCAGGAGCGGGAGCCTCCTACGAGCAGTACTTC. As protein: CASSLSGAGASYEQYF.

J is TRBJ1-1 and V is TRBV28, with D hard to call. The CDR3 runs 12 residues. V dropped 5 bases and J dropped 9 bases, with 13 bases sitting between them. Germline V gene sequence: CDR1 MDHEN, CDR2 SYDVKM. The CDR3 nucleotides read TGTGCCAGCAGTCTGTACGGGGAGAAAGCTTTCTTT. Protein sequence: CASSLYGEKAFF.

This sequence joins TRBV5-5 and TRBJ1-1; unclear D gene. The CDR3 consists of 16 residues. The germline V gene has CDR1 SGHKS and CDR2 YYEKEE (reference sequence). Trimming left V 2 bases short and J 1 base short, with 15 bases between. As DNA, the CDR3 is TGTGCCAGCAGCTTTGTCGCGCAGACTAAGAACACTGAAGCTTTCTTT. Amino acid sequence: CASSFVAQTKNTEAFF. Together with reference TRBV5-5 and TRBJ1-1, the CDR3 gives the full variable domain: DAGVTQSPTHLIKTRGQQVTLRCSPISGHKSVSWYQQVLGQGPQFIFQYYEKEERGRGNFPDRFSARQFPNYSSELNVNALLLGDSALYLCASSFVAQTKNTEAFFGQGTRLTVV.